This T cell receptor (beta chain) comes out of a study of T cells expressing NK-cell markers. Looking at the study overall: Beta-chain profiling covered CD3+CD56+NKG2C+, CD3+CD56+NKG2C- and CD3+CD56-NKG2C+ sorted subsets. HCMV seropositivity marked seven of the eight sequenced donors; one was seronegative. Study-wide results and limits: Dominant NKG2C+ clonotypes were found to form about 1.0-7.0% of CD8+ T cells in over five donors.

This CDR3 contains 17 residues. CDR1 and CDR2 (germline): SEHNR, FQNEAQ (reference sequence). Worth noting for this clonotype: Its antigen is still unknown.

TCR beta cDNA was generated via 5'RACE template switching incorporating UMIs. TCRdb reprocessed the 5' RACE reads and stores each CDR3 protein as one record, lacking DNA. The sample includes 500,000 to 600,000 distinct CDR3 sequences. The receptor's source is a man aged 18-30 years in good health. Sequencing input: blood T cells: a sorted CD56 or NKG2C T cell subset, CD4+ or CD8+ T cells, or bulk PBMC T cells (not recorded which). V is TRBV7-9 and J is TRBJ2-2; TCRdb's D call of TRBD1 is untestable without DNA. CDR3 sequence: CASSLDHITTGTGELFF.